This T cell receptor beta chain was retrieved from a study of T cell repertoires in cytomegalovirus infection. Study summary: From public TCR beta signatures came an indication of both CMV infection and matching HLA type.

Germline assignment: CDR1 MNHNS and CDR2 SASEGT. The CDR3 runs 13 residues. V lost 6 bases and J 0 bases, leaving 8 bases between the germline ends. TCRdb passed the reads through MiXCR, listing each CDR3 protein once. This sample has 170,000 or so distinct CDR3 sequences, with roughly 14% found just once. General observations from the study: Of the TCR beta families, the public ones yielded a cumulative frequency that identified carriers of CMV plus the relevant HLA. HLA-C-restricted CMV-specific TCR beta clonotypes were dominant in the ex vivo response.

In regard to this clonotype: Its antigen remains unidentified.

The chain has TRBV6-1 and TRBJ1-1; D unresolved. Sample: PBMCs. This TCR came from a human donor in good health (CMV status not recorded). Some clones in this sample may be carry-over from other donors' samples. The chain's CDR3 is CASSRDLNTEAFF. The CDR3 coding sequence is TGTGCCAGCAGCCGTGACTTGAACACTGAAGCTTTCTTT.